This TCR beta chain was profiled in a study of CD8 T cells in Susac syndrome (dated by TCRdb to 2018 to 2020). Background for the entire study: Of the Susac syndrome patients who were sequenced, eight or nine were in clinical remission while six had clinically active disease. The study used repertoire sequencing to test whether antigen drove CD8+ T cell activation and differentiation in Susac syndrome. At blood withdrawal, Susac syndrome patients were either therapy-naive, taking corticosteroids (in some cases with IVIg as well), or taking IVIg alone.

Note on this clonotype: There is no known antigen for this receptor. No much larger clone is present one base from it, and per-base qualities are unavailable.

Peripheral blood CD8+ and CD4+ T cells from healthy donors, Susac syndrome patients and multiple sclerosis patients were profiled using high-throughput TCR beta sequencing. The Susac syndrome patients fulfilled recently defined diagnostic criteria for definite or probable disease. Bulk CD8+ and CD4+ T cells were purified by magnetic negative isolation, whereas CD8+ TEMRA cells were enriched by FACS. Blood was collected in EDTA tubes and processed within 24 hours, with PBMCs isolated through density gradient centrifugation. PBMCs destined for TCR sequencing were cryopreserved in liquid nitrogen and later thawed in a 37 °C water bath. A purity of at least 90% was achieved for sorted or isolated CD4+, CD8+ and CD8+ TEMRA cells. General conclusions and limits of the study: In the CD4+ T cell repertoire of Susac syndrome patients, clonal expansion was not detected. The study acknowledged that relatively few individuals were included in the TCR sequencing and HLA analysis.

RNA was extracted using the RNeasy kit, and about 0.5 to 1 microgram was reverse transcribed with random hexamers. The immunoSEQ multiplex PCR assay, covering 54 Vbeta and 13 Jbeta segments, was used to amplify TCR beta CDR3 regions. To correct PCR amplification bias, a synthetic template baseline was used for both primer optimization and computational correction. The original methods were these. Only productive sequences were kept, with reads annotated to V, D and J genes according to IMGT and analyzed in immunoSEQ Analyzer. To calculate clonality, Shannon entropy was normalized by log2 of the number of productive unique sequences and then subtracted from one. For each patient and control, public and private clones were evaluated within the 100 most prevalent clones. Susac-specific clones were defined as absent from healthy and MS cohorts, over a thousand published viral clones and other ImmuneACCESS disease sequences. In TCRdb, the public reads were trimmed at Q25 with fastp and aligned with MiXCR, with productive beta chains retained. Rows with one shared CDR3 protein collapse into an entry with the most common genes and DNA. The V and J calls reflect TCRdb's pipeline rather than the authors' work. This sample has around 71,000 distinct CDR3 sequences in its table, and around 93% of those were observed once. The ten biggest clones cover about 0.15% of the sample.

V loses 5 bases, J loses 4 bases, and the germline ends lie 8 bases apart. The germline V gene supplies CDR1 MNHEY and CDR2 SVGEGT. There are 12 amino acids in the CDR3, from cysteine to phenylalanine inclusive. The entry retains the CDR3 DNA only, 36 bases that are in frame from base 1. The sequence links TRBV6-2 or TRBV6-3 to TRBJ1-2, with the identity of the D gene unclear. The sequence came from a human donor with Susac syndrome. The specimen was CD4+ T cells from PBMCs. At the DNA level, the sequence is TGTGCCAGCAGTGTTCGTGCCTATGGCTACACCTTC. This translates into CASSVRAYGYTF.